These 7 T cell receptor beta chains were all obtained from the same sample, sequenced in a study of CD8+CD57+ T cells in acquired aplastic anemia. Genomic DNA acted as the template from which TCR beta VDJ combination and CDR3 sequence profiling were carried out. TCRdb recomputed calls from the reads with MiXCR, one row per CDR3 protein. The profile shows about 170,000 distinct CDR3 sequences, about 60% of them singletons. Input material: sorted CD4+, CD8+, or CD8+CD57+ T cells (not recorded which) from PBMCs. All receptors derive from a human donor in good health.

At least ten counts were recorded for this clonotype. This chain joins TRBV4-3 and TRBJ2-5; D is tentatively TRBD1 or TRBD2 (5 bases each). From germline, CDR1 is LGHNA and CDR2 YSLEER. V gave up 0 bases and J gave up 4 bases, with 18 bases separating them. The CDR3 is 17 residues long. The CDR3 protein is CASSQDPNLGTGETQYF. The CDR3 nucleotides are TGCGCCAGCAGCCAAGACCCCAATCTCGGGACGGGAGAGACCCAGTACTTC.

This chain uses TRBV2 with TRBJ1-2; 7 positions match TRBD1. CDR1 is SNHLY and CDR2 is FYNNEI in the germline V gene. Trimming removed 6 bases from V and 9 bases from J; junction bases left unmatched: 10. This CDR3 is built from 13 residues. The CDR3 here is CASSLRQGRSYTF. CDR3 in DNA: TGTGCCAGCAGCCTTCGACAGGGAAGGAGCTACACCTTC.

This chain joins TRBV10-3 and TRBJ2-3, with D maybe TRBD2 (6 bases). This CDR3 region has 12 residues. CDR1 is ENHRY and CDR2 is SYGVKD in the germline V gene. V was shortened by 10 bases and J by 0 bases, with 8 bases between the two germline ends. The CDR3 region is CATGTSTDTQYF. DNA of the CDR3: TGTGCCACCGGGACTAGCACAGATACGCAGTATTTT.

The rearrangement links TRBV5-1 to TRBJ1-1; 9 bases agree with TRBD1. Germline V gene sequence: CDR1 SGHRS, CDR2 YFSETQ. The ends lost 0 bases at V and 1 base at J; junction bases unmatched: 10. This CDR3 is 18 amino acids long. The CDR3, as DNA: TGCGCCAGCAGCTTGGTGACCCCGACAGGGGGAGGGAACACTGAAGCTTTCTTT. Translating it yields CASSLVTPTGGGNTEAFF.

V is TRBV30 and J is TRBJ2-5; D remains unclear. Germline V gives CDR1 GTSNPN, CDR2 SVGIG (reference sequence). With 1 base removed from V and 4 bases from J, the gap between germline ends came to 16 bases. The CDR3 is 15 amino acids. CDR3 protein: CAWSARVGIPETQYF. In nucleotides, the CDR3 is TGTGCCTGGAGTGCCCGAGTGGGGATTCCAGAGACCCAGTACTTC.

This clonotype was picked up a small number of times. The rearrangement uses TRBV9 and TRBJ2-1, with D unresolved. V was trimmed by 2 bases and J by 9 bases, leaving 6 bases between them. Germline CDR1 reads SGDLS; CDR2 reads YYNGEE. CDR3 length equals 11 residues. The chain's CDR3 is CASSVGREQFF. CDR3 DNA sequence: TGTGCCAGCAGCGTTGGCCGTGAGCAGTTCTTC.

V and J are TRBV2 and TRBJ2-7; the D is unclear. Trimming pared 3 bases from V and 2 bases from J, leaving 8 bases between. The CDR3 spans 13 residues. In germline, CDR1 is SNHLY, CDR2 FYNNEI. The CDR3 here is CASSETVTYEQYF. CDR3 sequence (DNA): TGTGCCAGCAGTGAGACGGTCACCTACGAGCAGTACTTC.